Presented here are 10 T cell receptor beta chains from one specimen sequenced in a study of PD-L1 blockade in urothelial cancer. Data came from immunoSEQ multiplex PCR; TCRdb stores just in-frame clones and leaves some out. The data hold 90,000 to 130,000 clones, with less than 95% observed a single time. Time point specified: peripheral blood 6 weeks after treatment start. Sequences were derived from PBMCs, sampled around atezolizumab (anti-PD-L1) treatment. Receptors were obtained from a man aged 60 to 75 with urothelial cancer.

This chain joins TRBV5-4 and TRBJ2-7; 10 bases are a match to TRBD1. This CDR3 has 16 residues. The V gene's germline CDR1 is SGHNT and CDR2 YYREEE (reference sequence). J lost 7 bases, V lost 2 bases, and 12 bases had no gene match. DNA for the CDR3: TGTGCCAGCAGCTTAGGGGCCGGGACAGGGGCGGAAGAGCAGTACTTC. Protein: CASSLGAGTGAEEQYF. The full variable domain, completed using reference TRBV5-4 and TRBJ2-7, is ETGVTQSPTHLIKTRGQQVTLRCSSQSGHNTVSWYQQALGQGPQFIFQYYREEENGRGNFPPRFSGLQFPNYSSELNVNALELDDSALYLCASSLGAGTGAEEQYFGPGTRLTVT.

As DNA, the CDR3 is TGTGCCATCAGTGAAGGGACTAGCATTTACGAGCAGTACTTC. Translation gives CAISEGTSIYEQYF. The chain links TRBV10-3 to TRBJ2-7; 9 nucleotides match TRBD2. CDR3 length: 14 residues. Germline CDR1 is ENHRY and CDR2 is SYGVKD. The J segment lost 4 bases and the V segment lost 3 bases, leaving 4 bases of the junction unmatched.

The V call is TRBV11-2, the J call TRBJ2-5; TRBD2 agrees at 8 bases. The CDR3 covers 15 residues. After removal of 3 bases from V and 2 bases from J, the junction contained 5 bases not matched to a gene. Germline loops: CDR1 SGHAT, CDR2 FQNNGV. For the CDR3, the DNA is TGTGCCAGCAGCTTCGTAGCGGGGCGACAAGAGACCCAGTACTTC. Protein sequence: CASSFVAGRQETQYF.

The chain couples TRBV20-1 to TRBJ1-2; maybe TRBD1 (5 bases). V lost 6 bases to trimming and J lost 7 bases, with 9 bases between them. Germline CDR1 and CDR2: DFQATT and SNEGSKA (reference sequence). The CDR3 is 10 residues long. The CDR3 region has the DNA TGCAGTGCGCCGGACATTGGCTACACCTTC. This sequence encodes CSAPDIGYTF.

The chain carries TRBV11-2 and TRBJ1-4; 9 bases align to TRBD1. The CDR3 runs 17 residues. CDR1 SGHAT and CDR2 FQNNGV come from the germline V gene. Unmatched junction bases numbered 13, after V lost 5 bases and J lost 6 bases. The CDR3 DNA is TGTGCCAGCAGCAGACAACCGGGGGGGACAGGGTATGAAAAACTGTTTTTT. Translated, it gives CASSRQPGGTGYEKLFF.

The gene calls are TRBV5-1 and TRBJ1-4; D might be TRBD1 (6 bases). Trimming left V 0 bases short and J 4 bases short, with 10 bases between. This CDR3 region has 15 residues. The V gene's germline CDR1 is SGHRS and CDR2 YFSETQ. CDR3 nucleotides: TGCGCCAGCAGCTTGGCTGGACAGAATAATGAAAAACTGTTTTTT. Translating gives CASSLAGQNNEKLFF.

The chain couples TRBV2 to TRBJ2-3; TRBD1 matches 8 bases. Unmatched junction bases numbered 3, after V lost 4 bases and J lost 0 bases. The CDR3 is 15 amino acids. Germline CDR1 is SNHLY and CDR2 is FYNNEI. The CDR3 region is CASSGQGPSTDTQYF. In DNA, the CDR3 is TGTGCCAGCAGTGGACAGGGGCCCAGCACAGATACGCAGTATTTT. Together with reference TRBV2 and TRBJ2-3, the CDR3 gives the full variable domain: EPEVTQTPSHQVTQMGQEVILRCVPISNHLYFYWYRQILGQKVEFLVSFYNNEISEKSEIFDDQFSVERPDGSNFTLKIRSTKLEDSAMYFCASSGQGPSTDTQYFGPGTRLTVL.

The CDR3 here is CASSVVLTAGELFF. The CDR3 coding sequence is TGTGCCAGCAGCGTAGTGCTCACGGCCGGGGAGCTGTTTTTT. The rearrangement joins TRBV9 to TRBJ2-2; D is undetermined. This CDR3 is built from 14 residues. Trimming stripped 0 bases from V and 6 bases from J, with 9 bases between. Per the germline V gene, CDR1 is SGDLS and CDR2 is YYNGEE.

This CDR3 is CASSLDASAGDTQYF. CDR3 DNA sequence: TGCGCCAGCAGCTTGGATGCTAGCGCGGGAGATACGCAGTATTTT. This chain connects TRBV5-1 to TRBJ2-3; possibly TRBD2 for D (6 bases). Trimming cost V 0 bases and J 5 bases, with 13 bases left between them. The germline V gene has CDR1 SGHRS and CDR2 YFSETQ. The CDR3 sequence is 15 residues long. The entire variable domain, with the rest obtained from reference TRBV5-1 and TRBJ2-3, is as follows: KAGVTQTPRYLIKTRGQQVTLSCSPISGHRSVSWYQQTPGQGLQFLFEYFSETQRNKGNFPGRFSGRQFSNSRSEMNVSTLELGDSALYLCASSLDASAGDTQYFGPGTRLTVL.

The chain is built from TRBV7-2 and TRBJ2-1; TRBD2 aligns across 13 bases. CDR1 and CDR2 from the germline V gene are SGHTA and FQGNSA. V trimming: 5 bases; J trimming: 4 bases; junction bases outside the gene matches: 2. The CDR3 extends over 15 amino acids. CDR3 bases: TGTGCCAGCAGCCAACTAGCGGGGGGGTACAATGAGCAGTTCTTC. Translated, it gives CASSQLAGGYNEQFF.